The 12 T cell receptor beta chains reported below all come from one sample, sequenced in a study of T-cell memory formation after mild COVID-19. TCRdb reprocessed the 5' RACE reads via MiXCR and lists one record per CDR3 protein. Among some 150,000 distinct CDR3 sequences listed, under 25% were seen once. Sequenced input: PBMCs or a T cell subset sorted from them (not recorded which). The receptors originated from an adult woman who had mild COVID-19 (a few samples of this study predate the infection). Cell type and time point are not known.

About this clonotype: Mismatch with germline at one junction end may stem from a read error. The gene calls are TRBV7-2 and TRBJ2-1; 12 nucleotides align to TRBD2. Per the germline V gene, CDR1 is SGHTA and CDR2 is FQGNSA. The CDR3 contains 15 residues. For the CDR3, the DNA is TGTGCCAGCAGCTTAGGAATGGGACTAGCGGGCCGACCGCAGTTC. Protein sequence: CASSLGMGLAGRPQF.

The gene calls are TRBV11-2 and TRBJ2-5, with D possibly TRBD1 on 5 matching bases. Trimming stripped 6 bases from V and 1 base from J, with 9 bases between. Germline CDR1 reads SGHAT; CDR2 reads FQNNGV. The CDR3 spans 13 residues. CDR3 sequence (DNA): TGTGCCAGCAGACCAGGGTTCCAAGAGACCCAGTACTTC. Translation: CASRPGFQETQYF.

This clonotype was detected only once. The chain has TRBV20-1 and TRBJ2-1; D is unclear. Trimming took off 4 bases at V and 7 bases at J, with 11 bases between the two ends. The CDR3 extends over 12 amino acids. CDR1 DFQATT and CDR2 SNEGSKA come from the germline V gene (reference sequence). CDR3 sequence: CSATRARNEQFF. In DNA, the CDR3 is TGCAGTGCTACCCGGGCCCGGAATGAGCAGTTCTTC.

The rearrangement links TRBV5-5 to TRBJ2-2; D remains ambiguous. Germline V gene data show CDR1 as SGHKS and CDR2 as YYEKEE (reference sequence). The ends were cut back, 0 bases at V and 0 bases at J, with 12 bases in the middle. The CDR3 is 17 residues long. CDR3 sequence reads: CASSLELVTPNTGELFF. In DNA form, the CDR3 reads TGTGCCAGCAGCTTGGAGTTAGTGACGCCGAACACCGGGGAGCTGTTTTTT.

The CDR3 coding sequence is TGTGCCAGCAGCTCGCAGGAAGGGAGCTCCTACAATGAGCAGTTCTTC. Its protein is CASSSQEGSSYNEQFF. V and J are TRBV7-9 and TRBJ2-1; a weak D match, TRBD2 (5 bases). Germline lookup yields CDR1 SEHNR and CDR2 FQNEAQ (reference sequence). Trimming took off 4 bases at V and 0 bases at J, with 13 bases between the two ends. The CDR3 runs to 16 residues.

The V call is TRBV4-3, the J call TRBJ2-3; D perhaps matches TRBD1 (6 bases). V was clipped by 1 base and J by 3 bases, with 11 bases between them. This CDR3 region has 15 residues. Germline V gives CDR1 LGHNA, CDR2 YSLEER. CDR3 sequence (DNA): TGCGCCAGCAGCCAAGCAGGGGTAGTGACAGATACGCAGTATTTT. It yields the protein CASSQAGVVTDTQYF.

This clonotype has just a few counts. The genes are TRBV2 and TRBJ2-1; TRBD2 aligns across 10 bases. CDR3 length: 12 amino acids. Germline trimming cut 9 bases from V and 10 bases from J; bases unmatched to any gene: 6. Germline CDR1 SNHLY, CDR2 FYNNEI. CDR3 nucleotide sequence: TGTGCCAGGGGATCTAGCGGGAGAGAGCAGTTCTTC. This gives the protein CARGSSGREQFF.

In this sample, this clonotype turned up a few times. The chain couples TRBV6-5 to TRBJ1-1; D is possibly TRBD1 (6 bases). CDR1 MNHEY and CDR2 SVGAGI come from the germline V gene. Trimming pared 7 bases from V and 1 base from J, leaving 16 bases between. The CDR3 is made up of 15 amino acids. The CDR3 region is CASIKREGGNTEAFF. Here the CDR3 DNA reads TGTGCCAGCATCAAACGGGAGGGGGGGAACACTGAAGCTTTCTTT.

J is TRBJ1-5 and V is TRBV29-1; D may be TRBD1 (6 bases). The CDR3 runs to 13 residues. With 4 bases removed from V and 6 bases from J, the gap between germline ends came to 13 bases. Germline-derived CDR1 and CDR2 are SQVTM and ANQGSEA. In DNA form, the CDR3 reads TGCAGCGTTGGAGAGGGGGTAGGTCAGCCCCAGCATTTT. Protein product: CSVGEGVGQPQHF.

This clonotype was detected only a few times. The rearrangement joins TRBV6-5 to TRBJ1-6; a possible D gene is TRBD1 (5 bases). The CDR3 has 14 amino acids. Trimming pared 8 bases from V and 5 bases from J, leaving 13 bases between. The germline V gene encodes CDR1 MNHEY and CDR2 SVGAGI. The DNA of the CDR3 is TGTGCCAGCGCTCGGGGACGGCATAATTCACCCCTCCACTTT. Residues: CASARGRHNSPLHF.

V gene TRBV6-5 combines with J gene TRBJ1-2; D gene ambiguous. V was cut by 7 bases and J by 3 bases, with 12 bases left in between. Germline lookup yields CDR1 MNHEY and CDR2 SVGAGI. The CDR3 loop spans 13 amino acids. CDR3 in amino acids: CASTPNSDYGYTF. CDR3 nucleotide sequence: TGTGCCAGCACCCCGAACAGTGACTATGGCTACACCTTC.

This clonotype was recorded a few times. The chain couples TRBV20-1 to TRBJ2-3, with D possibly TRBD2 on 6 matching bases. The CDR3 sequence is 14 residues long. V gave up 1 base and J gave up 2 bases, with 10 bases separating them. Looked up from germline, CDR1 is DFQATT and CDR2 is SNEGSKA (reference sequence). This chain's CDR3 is CSARGDFLTDTQYF. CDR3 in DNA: TGCAGTGCTAGAGGGGACTTCCTCACAGATACGCAGTATTTT.